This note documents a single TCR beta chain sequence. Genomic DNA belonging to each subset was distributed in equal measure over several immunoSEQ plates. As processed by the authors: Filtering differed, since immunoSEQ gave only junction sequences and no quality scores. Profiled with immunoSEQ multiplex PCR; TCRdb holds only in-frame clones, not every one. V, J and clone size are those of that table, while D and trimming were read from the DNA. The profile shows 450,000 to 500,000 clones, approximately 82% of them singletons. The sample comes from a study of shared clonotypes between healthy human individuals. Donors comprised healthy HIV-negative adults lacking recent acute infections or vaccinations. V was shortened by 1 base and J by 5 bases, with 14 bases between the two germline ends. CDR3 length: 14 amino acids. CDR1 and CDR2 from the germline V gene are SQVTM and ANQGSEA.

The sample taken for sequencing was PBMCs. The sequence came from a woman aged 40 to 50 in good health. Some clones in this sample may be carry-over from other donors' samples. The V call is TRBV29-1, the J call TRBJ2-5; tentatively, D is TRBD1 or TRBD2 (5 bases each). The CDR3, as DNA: TGCAGCGTTGAAGCAGGGAGTGTTGGGGAGACCCAGTACTTC. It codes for CSVEAGSVGETQYF.